This T cell receptor beta chain was observed in a study of T cells after posttransplantation cyclophosphamide. This clone was observed many times. Its antigen is as yet unknown. Study-wide findings and caveats: Blood and skin or GI T cell repertoires showed limited TRB overlap. Later post-transplant blood repertoires were often dominated by donor CD8+ memory clones. After PTCy, TRB diversity resembled that of CNI/methotrexate controls.

Profiling relied on immunoSEQ multiplex PCR, and the TCRdb table lists in-frame clones only, not all of them. Singletons are absent from the sample, which has 42,000 or so clones. V lost 5 bases and J 8 bases, leaving 15 bases between the germline ends. The CDR3 consists of 13 residues. CDR1 is SGHVS, CDR2 FNYEAQ, per germline. Sequenced input: PBMCs. The chain uses TRBV7-6 and TRBJ1-2, with unresolved D. The origin of this receptor is a woman in her fifties or sixties in good health and a related stem cell transplant donor. The CDR3 here is CASSLGGWAGYTF. The CDR3 coding sequence is TGTGCCAGCAGCCTCGGAGGTTGGGCGGGCTACACCTTC.